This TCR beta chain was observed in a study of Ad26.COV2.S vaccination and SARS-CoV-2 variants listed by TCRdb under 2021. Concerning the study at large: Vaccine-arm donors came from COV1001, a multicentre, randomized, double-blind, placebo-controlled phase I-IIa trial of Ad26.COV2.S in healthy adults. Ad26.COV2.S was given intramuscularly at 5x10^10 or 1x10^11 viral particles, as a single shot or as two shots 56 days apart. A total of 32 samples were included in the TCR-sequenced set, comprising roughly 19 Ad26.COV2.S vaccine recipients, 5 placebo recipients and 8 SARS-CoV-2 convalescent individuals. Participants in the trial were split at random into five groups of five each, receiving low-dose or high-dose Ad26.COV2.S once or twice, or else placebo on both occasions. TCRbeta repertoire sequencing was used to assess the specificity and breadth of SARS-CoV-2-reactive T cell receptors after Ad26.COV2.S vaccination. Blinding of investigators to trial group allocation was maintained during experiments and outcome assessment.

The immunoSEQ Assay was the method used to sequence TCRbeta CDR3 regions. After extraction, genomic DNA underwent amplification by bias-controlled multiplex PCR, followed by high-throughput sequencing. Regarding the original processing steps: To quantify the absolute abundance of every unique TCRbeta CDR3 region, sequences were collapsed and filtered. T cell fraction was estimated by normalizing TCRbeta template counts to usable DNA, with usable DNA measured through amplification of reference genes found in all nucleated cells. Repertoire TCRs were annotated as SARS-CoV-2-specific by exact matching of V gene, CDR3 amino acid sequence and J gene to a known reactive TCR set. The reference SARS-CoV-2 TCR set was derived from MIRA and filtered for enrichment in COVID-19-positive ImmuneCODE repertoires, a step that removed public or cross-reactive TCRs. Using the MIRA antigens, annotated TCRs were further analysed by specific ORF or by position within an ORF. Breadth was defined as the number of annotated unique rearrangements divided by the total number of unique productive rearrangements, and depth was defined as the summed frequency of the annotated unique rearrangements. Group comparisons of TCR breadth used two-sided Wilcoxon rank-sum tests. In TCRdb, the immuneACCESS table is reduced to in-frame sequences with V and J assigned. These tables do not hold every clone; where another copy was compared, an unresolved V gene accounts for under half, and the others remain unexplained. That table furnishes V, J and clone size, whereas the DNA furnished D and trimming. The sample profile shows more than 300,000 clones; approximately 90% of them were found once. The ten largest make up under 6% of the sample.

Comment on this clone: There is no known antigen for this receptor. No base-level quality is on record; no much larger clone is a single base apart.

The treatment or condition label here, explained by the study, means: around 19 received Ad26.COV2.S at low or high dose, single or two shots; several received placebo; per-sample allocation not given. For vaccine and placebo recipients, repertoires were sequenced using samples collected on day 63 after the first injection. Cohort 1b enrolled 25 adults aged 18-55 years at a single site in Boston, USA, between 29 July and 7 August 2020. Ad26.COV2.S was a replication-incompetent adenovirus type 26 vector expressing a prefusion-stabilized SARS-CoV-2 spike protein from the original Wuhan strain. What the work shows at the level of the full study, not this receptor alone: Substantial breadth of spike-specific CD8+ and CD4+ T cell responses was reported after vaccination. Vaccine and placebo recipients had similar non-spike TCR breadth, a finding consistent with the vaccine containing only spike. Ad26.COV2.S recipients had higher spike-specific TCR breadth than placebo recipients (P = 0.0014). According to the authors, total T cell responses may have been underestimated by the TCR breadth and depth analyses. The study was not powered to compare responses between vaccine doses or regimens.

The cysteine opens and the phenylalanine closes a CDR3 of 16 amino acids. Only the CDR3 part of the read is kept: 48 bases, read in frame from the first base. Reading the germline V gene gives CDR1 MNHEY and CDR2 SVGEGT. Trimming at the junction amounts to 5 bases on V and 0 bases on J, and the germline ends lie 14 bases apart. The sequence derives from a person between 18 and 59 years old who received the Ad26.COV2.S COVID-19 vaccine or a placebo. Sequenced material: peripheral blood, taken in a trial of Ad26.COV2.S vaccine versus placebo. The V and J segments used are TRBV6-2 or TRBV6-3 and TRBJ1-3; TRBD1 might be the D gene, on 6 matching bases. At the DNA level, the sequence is TGTGCCAGCAGTGAGCCGTGGACAGCCTCTGGAAACACCATATATTTT. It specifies CASSEPWTASGNTIYF.